This T cell receptor beta chain is from a study of blood T cell repertoires in COVID-19 (dated by TCRdb to about 2020). With regard to the full study: The collaborator samples originated in the United States, Italy and Spain and spanned the acute and convalescent phases of COVID-19. The prospective study material was composed of cDNA or gDNA derived from T cells, B-cell-depleted T cells, or PBMCs. Subjects who had been exposed to COVID-19, were actively infected with it, or had recovered from it provided the deeply sampled blood TCRbeta repertoires that made up the dataset. The repertoires were made available in a free public database intended to serve as a resource for research on the immune response to SARS-CoV-2. The samples were drawn from two sources: the first 160 participants of the ongoing ImmuneRACE study, and some 1,300 subjects contributed by 6 global collaborators. The sample metadata nearly always contained a de-identified subject ID, COVID-19 status, age in years and sex. HLA class I and class II types, where available, came from metadata supplied by the sample provider rather than from assay-based typing.

Trimming takes 6 bases off V and 6 bases off J; junction bases not matched to a gene: 7. From a lookup of the germline V gene, CDR1 and CDR2 are KGHSH and LQKENI. There are 14 amino acids in the CDR3, from cysteine to phenylalanine inclusive. Here the CDR3 DNA is all that survives: 42 bases in frame from base 1. Overall results and qualifications from the work: How much clinical and demographic metadata was included differed by source and by participant, and the metadata was provided uncurated.

Participants in the prospective study were enrolled through a virtual design, were aged about 18 to 100 years, and lived in 24 United States geographic areas. Cohort assignment in the prospective study relied on participant-reported clinical history from a screening survey and a study questionnaire. For ImmuneRACE Cohort 3, a participant was defined as recovered based on two consecutive negative NP/OP PCR tests, clearance by a healthcare professional, or resolution of symptoms. Each participant in the prospective study had whole blood, serum and a nasopharyngeal or oropharyngeal swab collected by mobile phlebotomists. Prospective study participants could optionally give additional blood draws and questionnaires over an approximately 2-month period. Blood samples from the prospective study were shipped frozen or at room temperature prior to DNA extraction. This clone was observed a few times. Its antigen specificity is not known. No much larger clone exists at a distance of one base, and base qualities are not known.

The immunoSEQ Assay, a bias-controlled multiplex PCR, was used to amplify TCRbeta CDR3 regions from genomic DNA. In the source study's methods: Nucleated cell counts per sample were estimated from amplification of reference gene primers within the assay. Sequence reads were collapsed and filtered to measure the absolute abundance of every unique TCRbeta CDR3 rearrangement. Productive Simpson clonality was computed per sample as the square root of Simpson's diversity index over productive rearrangements. TCRdb holds this immuneACCESS table with in-frame rearrangements only. Some clones are missing; in checked studies, unresolved V genes explain under half, and the rest has no known cause. That table gives V, J and clone size, and the DNA gave D and trimming. The sample yields more than 150,000 clones; around four fifths were counted once. The ten biggest clones cover over 9.5% of the sample.

The sequence was collected from a man aged 40-50 years who had recovered from COVID-19. The sequenced sample was PBMCs or T cells enriched from blood (not recorded which). Recombination linked TRBV18 to TRBJ2-4; 8 nucleotides in the junction match TRBD1. The CDR3 region: CASSEGQVSNIQYF. The DNA sequence is given as TGTGCCAGCTCGGAGGGACAGGTATCAAACATTCAGTACTTC.